This record covers a single TCR beta chain. Antigen: not known. The donors, healthy Caucasians from Russia, were aged roughly 6 to 90. This sample was taken from a study of blood T cells in healthy people across ages. Together with a sample-barcoded 5' primer, a J-beta primer mix was included in a second PCR lasting about 6 to 12 cycles. TCRdb recomputed calls from the 5' RACE reads with MiXCR, one row per CDR3 protein. The sample includes 1.8 million or so distinct CDR3 sequences, about two fifths of them seen just once. Broader study findings: A roughly linear age-dependent decrease characterized TCR beta diversity per million T cells. From one million sequenced T cells, diversity estimates were lower bounds.

Germline CDR1 SGDLS, CDR2 YYNGEE. Trimming shortened V by 2 bases and J by 6 bases, and 10 bases separated the two germline ends. The CDR3 totals 13 residues. Sequencing used blood. The J gene is TRBJ2-3, the V gene TRBV9; no reliable D call. The origin of this receptor is a human donor in good health. The CDR3 loop is CASSVARVDTQYF. The DNA for the CDR3 is TGTGCCAGCAGCGTGGCTAGGGTGGATACGCAGTATTTT.